This is a list of T cell receptor beta chains from one sample in a study of blood T cell repertoires in COVID-19. Assay used: immunoSEQ multiplex PCR; TCRdb lists only in-frame clones, some missing. The sample lists about 69,000 clones, over 70% occurring once. Specimen: peripheral blood. These receptors were taken from a man aged 60 to 69 with acute or convalescent COVID-19. CDR3s include the opening cysteine and the closing phenylalanine or tryptophan. D genes are given only for firm matches. The size entry is marked missing in some rows and otherwise reads once, few, many or a size class.

v_call	clone_size	j_call	d_call	cdr3_nt	cdr3_aa
TRBV5-5	NA	TRBJ1-2	NA	TGTGCCAGCAGCTTCCCCCAGGGGAGAGGGGGCTACACCTTC	CASSFPQGRGGYTF
TRBV29-1	NA	TRBJ2-7	NA	TGCAGCGTTGCTGGGACACAGGGATACGAGCAGTACTTC	CSVAGTQGYEQYF
TRBV5-5	NA	TRBJ1-4	TRBD1	TGTGCCAGCAGCTTCGGGACAGGGTGGGCAACTAATGAAAAACTGTTTTTT	CASSFGTGWATNEKLFF
TRBV24-1	NA	TRBJ1-2	NA	TGTGCCACCAGTGAAAGTAGAGGGGAGGGTAACTATGGCTACACCTTC	CATSESRGEGNYGYTF
TRBV9	NA	TRBJ2-3	TRBD2	TGTGCCAGCAGCGTAGAGGCTAGCGGAAGCACAGATACGCAGTATTTT	CASSVEASGSTDTQYF
TRBV10-3	NA	TRBJ2-7	NA	TGTGCCATCAGTGAGTTCGAGAGCTCCTACGAGCAGTACTTC	CAISEFESSYEQYF
TRBV19	NA	TRBJ2-5	TRBD2	TGTGCCAGCTCACCCCTACTAGCGGGGGTATGGGAGACCCAGTACTTC	CASSPLLAGVWETQYF
TRBV5-1	NA	TRBJ2-7	TRBD1	TGCGCCAGCAGCTCCTGGACAGGTCCCACCTACGAGCAGTACTTC	CASSSWTGPTYEQYF
TRBV10-3	few	TRBJ2-7	NA	TGTGCCATCAGTGTTGGACAGACCTCCTACGAGCAGTACTTC	CAISVGQTSYEQYF
TRBV7-9	NA	TRBJ2-2	NA	TGTGCCAGCAGCTTGGCGGGACTGAACACCGGGGAGCTGTTTTTT	CASSLAGLNTGELFF
TRBV15	many	TRBJ2-7	NA	TGTGCCACCAGCGGGGCAGGGAGGAACTACGAGCAGTACTTC	CATSGAGRNYEQYF
TRBV18	NA	TRBJ1-5	NA	TGTGCCAGCTCACCTCGGGCAAAGAGGGGCAATCAGCCCCAGCATTTT	CASSPRAKRGNQPQHF
TRBV9	NA	TRBJ2-1	TRBD2	TGTGCCAGCAGAACTAGCGGGGGGGCGAATGAGCAGTTCTTC	CASRTSGGANEQFF
TRBV18	few	TRBJ1-1	NA	TGTGCCAGCTCACCAGCGAGGGATGTTGGCACTGAAGCTTTCTTT	CASSPARDVGTEAFF
TRBV18	NA	TRBJ2-6	NA	TGTGCCAGCTCACTTGGGACCGGGGGATTATCTGGGGCCAACGTCCTGACTTTC	CASSLGTGGLSGANVLTF
TRBV2	NA	TRBJ1-5	TRBD1	TGTGCCAGCAGCGGGACAGGGGGAGGCAGCAATCAGCCCCAGCATTTT	CASSGTGGGSNQPQHF
TRBV3-1/TRBV3-2	NA	TRBJ2-2	TRBD1	TGTGCCAGCCGCCGCGGGAAAAACAGGGGGTTACCCGGGGAGCTGTTTTTT	CASRRGKNRGLPGELFF
TRBV7-3	once	TRBJ2-1	NA	TGTGCCAGCAGCTTAACCCGGGACTCCGTCGATGAGCAGTTCTTC	CASSLTRDSVDEQFF
TRBV20-1	NA	TRBJ2-7	NA	TGCAGTGCTAGTGGGAGAGCCCGAACACCCTACGAGCAGTACTTC	CSASGRARTPYEQYF
TRBV9	NA	TRBJ2-1	TRBD2	TGTGCCAGCAGCCCCGGGACTAGCAAGCAGTTCTTC	CASSPGTSKQFF
TRBV9	NA	TRBJ1-6	NA	TGTGCCAGCAGCGTAGACGGGGGAGGCGGCTCACCCCTCCACTTT	CASSVDGGGGSPLHF
TRBV11-1	NA	TRBJ2-1	TRBD1	TGTGCCAGCAGCCTACCGCCGGACAGGGGACACAATGAGCAGTTCTTC	CASSLPPDRGHNEQFF
TRBV21-1	NA	TRBJ2-7	NA	TGTGCCAGCAGCGGTGTCTCCCTGGTTAGGGACAGCTCCTACGAGCAGTACTTC	CASSGVSLVRDSSYEQYF
TRBV5-6	NA	TRBJ1-2	TRBD1	TGTGCCAGCGGCTTCCCCGCGGACAGGAGAGGGAACTATGGCTACACCTTC	CASGFPADRRGNYGYTF
TRBV4-1	NA	TRBJ2-1	NA	TGCGCCAGCAGCCAAGACAGGGCGTCAGGACGCGATGAGCAGTTCTTC	CASSQDRASGRDEQFF
TRBV6-6	NA	TRBJ1-2	TRBD1	TGTGCCAGCAGCCTGGGACAGATCTATGGCTACACCTTC	CASSLGQIYGYTF
TRBV5-1	NA	TRBJ2-1	TRBD1	TGCGCCAGCAGCACCCTCCGGACAGGGGGCTCCTACAATGAGCAGTTCTTC	CASSTLRTGGSYNEQFF
TRBV25-1	NA	TRBJ2-5	TRBD1	TGTGCCAGCAGTGCGACAGGGTCTAGCATAGAGACCCAGTACTTC	CASSATGSSIETQYF
TRBV25-1	NA	TRBJ1-2	NA	TGTGCCAGCAGTGAATATGGTGGGCAGGGAATCGAATACACCTTC	CASSEYGGQGIEYTF
TRBV5-1	NA	TRBJ1-2	NA	TGCGCCAGCAGCTCCGTGGCGGGGAGCTATGGCTACACCTTC	CASSSVAGSYGYTF
TRBV7-2	NA	TRBJ1-5	NA	TGTGCCAGCAGCTTAGCGCTGGCAGGGAGCAATCAGCCCCAGCATTTT	CASSLALAGSNQPQHF
TRBV9	NA	TRBJ2-2	TRBD1	TGTGCCAGCAGCTTCCGGGACAGGATCTACACCGGGGAGCTGTTTTTT	CASSFRDRIYTGELFF
TRBV14	NA	TRBJ2-5	TRBD2	TGTGCCAGCAGTGCGGGGGATCAAGAGACCCAGTACTTC	CASSAGDQETQYF
TRBV20-1	few	TRBJ2-5	NA	TGCAGTGCTAGTGTAGACAGGGAGACCCAGTACTTC	CSASVDRETQYF
TRBV4-1	NA	TRBJ1-5	TRBD1	TGCGCCAGCAGCCAGTTCGGGACAGGCGATCAGCCCCAGCATTTT	CASSQFGTGDQPQHF
TRBV2	NA	TRBJ1-3	NA	TGTGCCAGCTCATACACAGGGCTTGTGCGAGGAAACACCATATATTTT	CASSYTGLVRGNTIYF
TRBV4-1	few	TRBJ2-7	TRBD1	TGCGCCAGCAGCCAAAAGGACAGGGCACGCGAGCAGTACTTC	CASSQKDRAREQYF